Following are 8 T cell receptor beta chains from one sample sequenced in a study of T cell repertoires in cytomegalovirus infection (dated by TCRdb to the late 2010s). Sequenced on an Illumina HiSeq 1500. The public reads were run again by TCRdb, first through fastp at Q25 and then through MiXCR, and only productive beta chains were kept. Rows with a matching CDR3 protein are joined into one entry that keeps the most common DNA and genes. This sample is represented by 85,000 to 130,000 distinct CDR3 sequences; around a quarter of them were singletons. The biggest ten clones account for around 40% of the sample. The sequencing input was CD8+ T cells from PBMCs. These receptor sequences come from a human donor in good health (CMV status not recorded). Some clones in this sample may be carry-over from other donors' samples.

Many counts were recorded for this clonotype. V and J are TRBV14 and TRBJ1-2; a possible D gene is TRBD1 (5 bases). Germline CDR1 is SGHDN and CDR2 is FVKESK. The CDR3 is made up of 13 amino acids. V gave up 4 bases and J gave up 8 bases, with 14 bases separating them. The CDR3 reads CASSPSGIGGYTF. The CDR3 DNA is TGTGCCAGCAGCCCCTCAGGGATAGGAGGCTACACCTTC.

This clonotype was found a few times. This rearrangement joins TRBV28 to TRBJ1-6; D is unclear. Deletions cut 4 bases from V and 14 bases from J, with 9 bases between. The CDR3 spans 11 residues. The germline gives CDR1 MDHEN, CDR2 SYDVKM. The CDR3 DNA sequence: TGTGCCAGCAGTTCCTCCGACACCCTCCACTTT. Translating gives CASSSSDTLHF.

V usage is TRBV4-1 and J usage is TRBJ2-5; D tentatively reads TRBD1 or TRBD2 (7 bases each). Trimming took off 0 bases at V and 3 bases at J, with 14 bases between the two ends. Germline lookup yields CDR1 MGHRA and CDR2 YSYEKL. The CDR3 runs to 16 residues. CDR3 in amino acids: CASSQEGGGQEETQYF. The CDR3 bases are TGCGCCAGCAGCCAAGAGGGAGGGGGCCAAGAAGAGACCCAGTACTTC.

The chain links TRBV24-1 to TRBJ1-1; TRBD1 matches at 9 bases. Germline lookup yields CDR1 KGHDR and CDR2 SFDVKD. Trimming took 4 bases from V and 8 from J; bases not matched to a gene: 7. There are 14 residues in the CDR3. CDR3 sequence (DNA): TGTGCCACCAGTGAGCGGACAGGGGAAGGGGAAGCTTTCTTT. This codes for CATSERTGEGEAFF.

The rearrangement joins TRBV12-3 or TRBV12-4 to TRBJ2-1; perhaps TRBD1 as D (5 bases). The CDR3 sequence is 13 residues long. V was trimmed by 6 bases and J by 7 bases, leaving 13 bases between them. CDR3: CASRPVTDNEQFF. As DNA, the CDR3 is TGTGCCAGCAGACCCGTGACAGATAATGAGCAGTTCTTC.

This clonotype turned up a few times. This chain uses TRBV7-9 with TRBJ2-7; D tentatively reads TRBD1 or TRBD2 (5 bases each). There are 14 residues in the CDR3. CDR1 SEHNR and CDR2 FQNEAQ come from the germline V gene (reference sequence). The V and J ends lost 5 bases and 3 bases respectively, with 14 bases between them. The DNA for the CDR3 is TGTGCCAGCAGCAACGCCCGGGACGTCTACGAGCAGTACTTC. Amino acids: CASSNARDVYEQYF. Full variable domain (remainder filled in from reference TRBV7-9 and TRBJ2-7): DTGVSQNPRHKITKRGQNVTFRCDPISEHNRLYWYRQTLGQGPEFLTYFQNEAQLEKSRLLSDRFSAERPKGSFSTLEIQRTEQGDSAMYLCASSNARDVYEQYFGPGTRLTVT.

The chain is built from TRBV19 and TRBJ1-5; D unresolved. This CDR3 has 14 residues. The ends were cut back, 7 bases at V and 1 base at J, with 11 bases in the middle. CDR1 and CDR2 from the germline V gene are LNHDA and SQIVND (reference sequence). CDR3 bases: TGTGCCAGTAATCTTGTGGGGAGCAATCAGCCCCAGCATTTT. Protein product: CASNLVGSNQPQHF.

The chain has TRBV14 and TRBJ1-2, with D perhaps TRBD1 (5 bases). The ends were cut back, 1 base at V and 5 bases at J, with 8 bases in the middle. Germline V gene lookup returns CDR1 SGHDN and CDR2 FVKESK. This CDR3 comprises 13 residues. The CDR3 DNA sequence: TGTGCCAGCAGCCAAGGGGGCGGGTATGGCTACACCTTC. It encodes CASSQGGGYGYTF.